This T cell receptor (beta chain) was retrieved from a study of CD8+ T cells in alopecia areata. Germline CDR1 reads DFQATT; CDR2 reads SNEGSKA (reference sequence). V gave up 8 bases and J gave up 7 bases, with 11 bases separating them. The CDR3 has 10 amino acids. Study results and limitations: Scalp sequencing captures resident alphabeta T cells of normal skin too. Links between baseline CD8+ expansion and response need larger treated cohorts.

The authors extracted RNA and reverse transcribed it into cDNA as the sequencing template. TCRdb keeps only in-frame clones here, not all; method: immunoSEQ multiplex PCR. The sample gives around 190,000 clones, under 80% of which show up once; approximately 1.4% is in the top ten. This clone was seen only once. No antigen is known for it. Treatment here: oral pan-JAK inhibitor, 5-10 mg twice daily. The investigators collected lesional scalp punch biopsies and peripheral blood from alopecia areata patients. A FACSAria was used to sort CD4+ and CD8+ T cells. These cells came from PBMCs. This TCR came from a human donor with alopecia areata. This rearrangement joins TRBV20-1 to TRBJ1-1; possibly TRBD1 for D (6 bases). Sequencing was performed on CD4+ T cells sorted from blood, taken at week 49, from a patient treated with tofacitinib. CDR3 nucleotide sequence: TGCAGTCTCACAGGGAATGAAGCTTTCTTT. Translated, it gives CSLTGNEAFF.